This T cell receptor (beta chain) comes out of a study of cytotoxic CD8 clonotypes in ibrutinib-treated CLL. This clone has more than one count but fewer than ten. The antigen is unknown. This CDR3 is built from 15 residues. Germline CDR1 reads LGHNA; CDR2 reads YSLEER. V was clipped by 0 bases and J by 6 bases, with 12 bases between them. Study-level findings and limits: Clonality correlated strongly with circulating CD8+ T cells and exceeded age-matched healthy donors at baseline. The public clonotypes identified were infrequent and showed contraction or stability on treatment.

Sequencing was designed to attain a depth spanning 1 in 200,000 to 1 in 1 million T cells. The method was immunoSEQ multiplex PCR; TCRdb's version includes in-frame clones alone and lacks a portion of them. The profile covers about 200,000 clones, with around 75% appearing a single time and about 6.2% taken by the ten largest. This receptor was taken from a human donor with chronic lymphocytic leukemia. The V call is TRBV4-3, the J call TRBJ2-1; D call uncertain. Specimen: PBMCs, collected after 12 months of ibrutinib treatment. In nucleotides, the CDR3 is TGCGCCAGCAGCCAAGATAAAAGCTCCGCCAATGAGCAGTTCTTC. This translates into CASSQDKSSANEQFF.